The source of this TCR beta chain is a study of T cell changes during pregnancy in multiple sclerosis. Generated by immunoSEQ multiplex PCR, the TCRdb table keeps only in-frame clones and is missing some. The data contain 100,000 or so clones, 94% of them seen just once; the ten biggest clones take up around 1.7%. The origin of this receptor is a female donor in good health, enrolled as a control in a pregnancy study. The starting material was peripheral blood, obtained after pregnancy.

CDR3 DNA sequence: TGTGCCAGCAGCAGCTCTTTTAATCAGCCCCAGCATTTT. Amino acid sequence: CASSSSFNQPQHF. The chain carries TRBV11-2 and TRBJ1-5; D is ambiguous. CDR3 length: 13 amino acids. Germline CDR1 reads SGHAT; CDR2 reads FQNNGV. V gave up 5 bases and J gave up 4 bases, with 9 bases separating them.